This TCR beta chain was identified during a study of Ad26.COV2.S vaccination and SARS-CoV-2 variants (dated by TCRdb to about 2021). A note on the overall study: Vaccine-arm donors were drawn from COV1001, a multicentre, randomized, double-blind, placebo-controlled phase I-IIa trial of Ad26.COV2.S in healthy adults. Ad26.COV2.S was administered intramuscularly at 5 x 10^10 or 1 x 10^11 viral particles, either as a single shot or as two shots given 56 days apart. The specificity and breadth of SARS-CoV-2-reactive T cell receptors after Ad26.COV2.S vaccination were assessed by TCRbeta repertoire sequencing. A total of around 32 samples were included in the TCR-sequenced set, comprising some 20 Ad26.COV2.S vaccine recipients, 5 placebo recipients and 8 SARS-CoV-2 convalescent individuals. Participants in the trial were split at random into five groups of five each, receiving low-dose or high-dose Ad26.COV2.S once or twice, or else placebo on both occasions. Blinding of investigators to trial group allocation was maintained during experiments and outcome assessment. Beyond this particular receptor, the publication reports: The study was not powered for comparison of responses between vaccine doses or regimens. Ad26.COV2.S recipients had higher spike-specific TCR breadth than placebo recipients (P = 0.0014). Non-spike TCR breadth was comparable between vaccine and placebo recipients, consistent with the vaccine containing only spike. The authors noted that total T cell responses may have been underestimated by the TCR breadth and depth analyses. After vaccination, substantial breadth of spike-specific CD8+ and CD4+ T cell responses was reported.

Per the publication, the treatment or condition label means: around 19 received Ad26.COV2.S at low or high dose, single or two shots; about 5 received placebo; per-sample allocation not given. Repertoires of vaccine and placebo recipients were sequenced from samples collected on day 63 after the first injection. Cohort 1b enrolled 25 adults aged 18-55 years at a single site in Boston, USA, between 29 July and 7 August 2020. As a vaccine, Ad26.COV2.S was a replication-incompetent adenovirus type 26 vector that expressed a prefusion-stabilized SARS-CoV-2 spike protein derived from the original Wuhan strain. Turning to this clone: Which antigen it targets is not known. Base qualities were left out, and no much larger clone turns up one base away.

The CDR3 starts with the cysteine, ends with the phenylalanine, and has 16 residues. Only the CDR3 part of the read is kept: 48 bases, read in frame from the first base. As encoded in the germline V gene (reference sequence), CDR1 is SGHNT while CDR2 is YYREEE. The junction shows trimming of 4 bases on V and 4 bases on J, and the gene matches do not reach 4 bases of it. The immunoSEQ Assay was the method used to sequence TCRbeta CDR3 regions. After extraction, genomic DNA underwent amplification by bias-controlled multiplex PCR, followed by high-throughput sequencing. The published analysis was carried out like this. Collapsing and filtering of sequences were performed to quantify the absolute abundance of each unique TCRbeta CDR3 region. T cell fraction was estimated by normalizing TCRbeta template counts to usable DNA, which was measured by amplifying reference genes present in all nucleated cells. Repertoire TCRs were annotated as SARS-CoV-2-specific when V gene, CDR3 amino acid sequence and J gene were exactly matched to a known reactive TCR set. The reference SARS-CoV-2 TCR set was obtained from MIRA and was filtered for enrichment in COVID-19-positive ImmuneCODE repertoires, whereby public or cross-reactive TCRs were removed. Using the MIRA antigens, annotated TCRs were further analysed by specific ORF or by position within an ORF. Breadth was defined as annotated unique rearrangements over total unique productive rearrangements; depth was the summed frequency of those rearrangements. Group comparisons of TCR breadth used two-sided Wilcoxon rank-sum tests. Held by TCRdb, this immuneACCESS table contains in-frame sequences only and omits some clones. Under half of the omission traces to an unresolved V gene where checked; the cause of the rest is unknown. That table is the source of V, J and clone size, and D and trimming were worked out from the DNA. The sample table records about 480,000 clones; roughly 87% of these occur just once. The ten top clones hold roughly 13% of the sample.

The chain is assembled from TRBV5-4 and TRBJ2-1; 14 middle bases align to TRBD2. The input for sequencing was peripheral blood, taken in a trial of Ad26.COV2.S vaccine versus placebo. This receptor was identified in a person between 18 and 60 years old who received the Ad26.COV2.S COVID-19 vaccine or a placebo. The CDR3: CASSVGLAGGYNEQFF. At the DNA level, the sequence is TGTGCCAGCAGCGTAGGACTAGCGGGAGGATACAATGAGCAGTTCTTC.